This record looks at one T cell receptor beta chain sequence and its context. The sample belongs to a study of technical replicates of blood from a handful of donors. Using immunoSEQ multiplex PCR, the repertoire was profiled, and TCRdb retains in-frame clones only, with some absent. The sample records more than 95,000 clones, about 95% being singletons. This TCR came from a human donor in good health. Sequencing was carried out using T cells isolated from PBMCs.

CDR3 amino acids: CASSWTPTGRANSPLHF. The CDR3 DNA is TGTGCCAGCAGCTGGACTCCGACAGGTCGGGCCAATTCACCCCTCCACTTT. The genes are TRBV5-4 and TRBJ1-6; maybe TRBD1 (6 bases). This CDR3 has 17 residues. Germline lookup yields CDR1 SGHNT and CDR2 YYREEE (reference sequence). Trimming pared 3 bases from V and 7 bases from J, leaving 20 bases between.